The 31 T cell receptor beta chains given below trace back to one sample, sequenced in a study of cytomegalovirus exposure and HLA in healthy donors. The study ran its PCR with 60 Vbeta and 13 Jbeta primers. Profiling relied on immunoSEQ multiplex PCR, and the TCRdb table lists in-frame clones only, not all of them. The sample has 190,000 or so clones; 82% are singletons. Sequencing used PBMCs. All receptors derive from a woman between 45 and 60 years old in good health and CMV-seropositive.

V gene TRBV5-1 combines with J gene TRBJ2-5; tentatively, D is TRBD2 (7 bases). CDR3 size: 16 residues. Per the germline V gene, CDR1 is SGHRS and CDR2 is YFSETQ. Trimming took off 4 bases at V and 3 bases at J, with 19 bases between the two ends. The chain's CDR3 is CASSRGASGTKETQYF. CDR3 nucleotides: TGCGCCAGCAGCCGGGGGGCTAGCGGTACAAAAGAGACCCAGTACTTC.

The chain's CDR3 is CASSPRTRDETQYF. CDR3 nucleotides: TGTGCCAGCTCACCTAGGACTAGGGATGAGACCCAGTACTTC. The gene calls are TRBV18 and TRBJ2-5; 7 nucleotides match TRBD2. This CDR3 region has 14 residues. Germline V gives CDR1 KGHSH, CDR2 LQKENI. V was clipped by 3 bases and J by 5 bases; unmatched bases: 6.

The genes are TRBV5-4 and TRBJ2-7, with 11 bases lining up with TRBD2. The germline gives CDR1 SGHNT, CDR2 YYREEE (reference sequence). J gave up 3 bases and V 0 bases, and 5 bases lay outside the gene matches. This CDR3 has 16 amino acids. CDR3 nucleotide sequence: TGTGCCAGCAGCTTGGAAGCTAGCGGGGGGAACTACGAGCAGTACTTC. Its translation: CASSLEASGGNYEQYF.

V gene TRBV18 combines with J gene TRBJ2-2; a weak D match, TRBD1 (5 bases). This CDR3 has 16 residues. Germline-derived CDR1 and CDR2 are KGHSH and LQKENI. Trimming took 4 bases from V and 0 from J, leaving 12 bases between them. The CDR3 nucleotides read TGTGCCAGCTCACTCTCGCAGGGCCCGAACACCGGGGAGCTGTTTTTT. It codes for CASSLSQGPNTGELFF.

The gene calls are TRBV7-6 and TRBJ1-1; D is unresolved. Trimming took off 0 bases at V and 6 bases at J, with 11 bases between the two ends. CDR3 size: 14 residues. Germline CDR1 and CDR2: SGHVS and FNYEAQ. The CDR3 loop is CASSLASPGSEAFF. The DNA of the CDR3 is TGTGCCAGCAGCTTAGCTTCCCCGGGGTCTGAAGCTTTCTTT.

The genes are TRBV7-2 and TRBJ2-7; D is unclear. The germline V gene has CDR1 SGHTA and CDR2 FQGNSA. The CDR3 is 13 amino acids. V shed 3 bases and J shed 6 bases, with 12 bases lying between them. The CDR3 DNA follows: TGTGCCAGCAGCTTGGGCCAGTCCCGCGAGCAGTACTTC. Protein product: CASSLGQSREQYF.

This clone has just a few counts. This sequence joins TRBV28 and TRBJ1-5; 7 nucleotides align to TRBD1. The V segment lost 6 bases and the J segment 7 bases; nucleotides outside the gene matches: 3. CDR1 MDHEN and CDR2 SYDVKM come from the germline V gene. The CDR3 is 12 residues long. The CDR3 DNA sequence: TGTGCCAGCAGCCAACAGGGGCAGCCCCAGCATTTT. Its protein product is CASSQQGQPQHF.

The rearrangement joins TRBV27 to TRBJ2-3; 9 bases are shared with TRBD1. Germline loops: CDR1 MNHEY, CDR2 SMNVEV (reference sequence). CDR3 length: 15 residues. The J segment lost 2 bases and the V segment lost 5 bases, leaving 5 bases of the junction unmatched. For the CDR3, the DNA is TGTGCCAGCAGTCTCCGGGACAGGGCCACAGATACGCAGTATTTT. It is translated as CASSLRDRATDTQYF.

V and J are TRBV5-4 and TRBJ2-7, with TRBD2 as a possible D gene (7 bases). Between the trimmed V and J ends, which lost 0 bases and 4 bases, there was a span of 17 bases. Germline loops: CDR1 SGHNT, CDR2 YYREEE (reference sequence). CDR3 length: 16 amino acids. Here the CDR3 DNA reads TGTGCCAGCAGCTTGGACCCGGTGGGGGGGCCTTACGAGCAGTACTTC. It yields the protein CASSLDPVGGPYEQYF.

The chain has TRBV10-1 and TRBJ2-7; a weak D match, TRBD2 (6 bases). CDR1 and CDR2 from the germline V gene are WNHNN and SYGVQD (reference sequence). V lost 2 bases and J lost 3, with 8 bases in between. The CDR3 spans 13 residues. This CDR3 is CASSEGSGYEQYF. CDR3 DNA sequence: TGCGCCAGCAGTGAGGGTAGCGGCTACGAGCAGTACTTC.

This CDR3 is CASSFDRGTGELFF. CDR3 DNA: TGCGCCAGCAGCTTTGACAGGGGCACCGGGGAGCTGTTTTTT. The chain recombines TRBV5-1 with TRBJ2-2; 8 bases fit TRBD1. The length of the CDR3 is 14 residues. Germline CDR1 SGHRS, CDR2 YFSETQ. V dropped 2 bases and J dropped 4; count of bases not matched to a gene: 1.

This clone was recorded a few times. The chain has TRBV29-1 and TRBJ1-1; TRBD1 aligns across 7 bases. The CDR3 is 12 residues long. V lost 6 bases, J lost 7 bases, and 8 bases stayed unmatched. Per the germline V gene, CDR1 is SQVTM and CDR2 is ANQGSEA. The CDR3 DNA follows: TGCAGCGTCCAAACAGGGGCTTTTGAAGCTTTCTTT. This sequence encodes CSVQTGAFEAFF.

This chain uses TRBV25-1 with TRBJ2-7, with 9 bases aligning to TRBD1. The CDR3 totals 14 residues. The V gene end was trimmed by 5 bases and the J gene end by 5 bases; junction bases not matched to a gene: 7. CDR1 and CDR2 from the germline V gene are MGHDK and SYGVNS. The CDR3 reads CASSQTGGGNEQYF. DNA of the CDR3: TGTGCCAGCAGTCAAACAGGGGGCGGAAACGAGCAGTACTTC.

There are a few counts of this clone. The rearrangement links TRBV5-5 to TRBJ1-6; 8 bases agree with TRBD1. After removal of 4 bases from V and 4 bases from J, the junction contained 10 bases not matched to a gene. CDR1 and CDR2 from the germline V gene are SGHKS and YYEKEE (reference sequence). There are 17 residues in the CDR3. In DNA form, the CDR3 reads TGTGCCAGCAGCGCGGGACAGGCGCCGGCGTATAATTCACCCCTCCACTTT. It encodes CASSAGQAPAYNSPLHF.

The chain is built from TRBV27 and TRBJ1-2; unclear D gene. V was cut by 2 bases and J by 10 bases, with 14 bases left in between. The CDR3 length is 13 residues. Per the germline V gene, CDR1 is MNHEY and CDR2 is SMNVEV (reference sequence). CDR3 loop: CASSLAGGGYYTF. The CDR3 DNA sequence: TGTGCCAGCAGTTTAGCGGGAGGAGGCTACTACACCTTC.

The CDR3 region is CASRTGTANNEQFF. CDR3 sequence (DNA): TGTGCCAGCAGAACCGGGACAGCGAACAATGAGCAGTTCTTC. The chain joins TRBV6-1 to TRBJ2-1, with TRBD1 identical over 7 bases. V dropped 6 bases and J dropped 5; count of bases not matched to a gene: 7. The germline CDR1 and CDR2 sequences are MNHNS and SASEGT. This CDR3 region has 14 residues.

The CDR3 coding sequence is TGTGCCAGCAGGATAACGGGACAGGGGGAGGAGACCCAGTACTTC. It translates to CASRITGQGEETQYF. This chain connects TRBV6-1 to TRBJ2-5, with 11 nucleotides matching TRBD1. Germline V gene sequence: CDR1 MNHNS, CDR2 SASEGT. The CDR3 loop spans 15 amino acids. Germline trimming cut 6 bases from V and 5 bases from J; bases unmatched to any gene: 8.

The chain uses TRBV6-1 and TRBJ2-3; TRBD1 aligns across 12 bases. The CDR3 has 15 residues. J was trimmed by 5 bases and V by 6 bases; bases with no gene match: 6. Germline CDR1 and CDR2: MNHNS and SASEGT. In nucleotides, the CDR3 is TGTGCCAGCAGCCGGGACAGGGGGCAGGTAGATACGCAGTATTTT. Translation: CASSRDRGQVDTQYF.

The rearrangement joins TRBV19 to TRBJ2-1; D possibly corresponds to TRBD1 (5 bases). CDR3 length: 14 amino acids. Germline-derived CDR1 and CDR2 are LNHDA and SQIVND (reference sequence). Trimming stripped 5 bases from V and 3 bases from J, with 11 bases between. The CDR3: CASSSRANYNEQFF. The CDR3 DNA follows: TGTGCCAGTAGTTCCAGGGCCAACTACAATGAGCAGTTCTTC.

This chain uses TRBV5-1 with TRBJ2-7, with 7 bases lining up with TRBD1. CDR1 and CDR2 from the germline V gene are SGHRS and YFSETQ. V trimming: 0 bases; J trimming: 3 bases; junction bases outside the gene matches: 6. The CDR3 has 15 residues. CDR3 DNA: TGCGCCAGCAGCTTGGCCGGGGACAGTTACTACGAGCAGTACTTC. Translated, it gives CASSLAGDSYYEQYF. Full variable domain (remainder filled in from reference TRBV5-1 and TRBJ2-7): KAGVTQTPRYLIKTRGQQVTLSCSPISGHRSVSWYQQTPGQGLQFLFEYFSETQRNKGNFPGRFSGRQFSNSRSEMNVSTLELGDSALYLCASSLAGDSYYEQYFGPGTRLTVT.

V usage is TRBV18 and J usage is TRBJ2-1; D possibly corresponds to TRBD1 (6 bases). This CDR3 spans 15 amino acids. The germline V gene encodes CDR1 KGHSH and CDR2 LQKENI. V was trimmed by 4 bases and J by 0 bases, leaving 10 bases between them. CDR3 bases: TGTGCCAGCTCACGGACGGACAGCTCCTACAATGAGCAGTTCTTC. It specifies CASSRTDSSYNEQFF.

The chain has TRBV18 and TRBJ1-2; no firm D call. Trimming stripped 2 bases from V and 0 bases from J, with 7 bases between. Looked up from germline, CDR1 is KGHSH and CDR2 is LQKENI. CDR3 size: 14 residues. The CDR3 is CASSPDISNYGYTF. The CDR3 DNA reads as TGTGCCAGCTCACCAGACATCTCTAACTATGGCTACACCTTC.

The chain carries TRBV19 and TRBJ1-2; tentative D call: TRBD1 (5 bases). This CDR3 has 15 residues. V dropped 6 bases and J dropped 3 bases, with 17 bases sitting between them. CDR1 is LNHDA, CDR2 SQIVND, per germline (reference sequence). CDR3 region: CASSRGAGGYYGYTF. CDR3 sequence (DNA): TGTGCCAGTAGCCGAGGGGCGGGAGGTTACTATGGCTACACCTTC.

V usage is TRBV2 and J usage is TRBJ1-3; TRBD1 aligns across 7 bases. Trimming at V came to 3 bases and at J to 4 bases, leaving 6 bases not matched to a gene. The CDR3 covers 15 residues. Germline loops: CDR1 SNHLY, CDR2 FYNNEI. In nucleotides, the CDR3 is TGTGCCAGCAGTGACCAGGGACAGTTGGGAAACACCATATATTTT. This codes for CASSDQGQLGNTIYF.

The chain couples TRBV4-1 to TRBJ1-1, with no clear D. The CDR3 is 15 amino acids. In germline, CDR1 is MGHRA, CDR2 YSYEKL. V gave up 0 bases and J gave up 10 bases, with 18 bases separating them. The CDR3 spells CASSQDNNLLGLAFF. Written as DNA, the CDR3 is TGCGCCAGCAGCCAAGACAATAATCTTCTAGGACTAGCTTTCTTT.

This chain joins TRBV18 and TRBJ1-4; the D is unclear. This CDR3 has 13 amino acids. Germline CDR1 is KGHSH and CDR2 is LQKENI. The V end was cut by 4 bases, the J end by 3 bases, with 6 bases between. The CDR3 nucleotides are TGTGCCAGCTCACTCGGTTCTAATGAAAAACTGTTTTTT. Translation gives CASSLGSNEKLFF.

V usage is TRBV28 and J usage is TRBJ2-7; 7 bases align to TRBD1. Germline trimming cut 4 bases from V and 3 bases from J; bases unmatched to any gene: 3. This CDR3 is 13 amino acids long. CDR1 MDHEN and CDR2 SYDVKM come from the germline V gene. In DNA form, the CDR3 reads TGTGCCAGCAGTTCCGACAGGGACTACGAGCAGTACTTC. Its protein is CASSSDRDYEQYF.

The gene calls are TRBV18 and TRBJ2-1; 7 bases map to TRBD1. The V gene's germline CDR1 is KGHSH and CDR2 LQKENI. CDR3 length: 12 amino acids. V gave up 4 bases and J gave up 10 bases; unmatched junction bases: 4. The CDR3 is CASSRQGDEQFF. The DNA of the CDR3 is TGTGCCAGCTCACGTCAGGGGGACGAGCAGTTCTTC.

The J gene is TRBJ2-7, the V gene TRBV2; D not resolved. This CDR3 has 13 amino acids. V was pared by 1 base and J by 3 bases, with 7 bases between. The V gene's germline CDR1 is SNHLY and CDR2 FYNNEI. CDR3 sequence: CASSEGARYEQYF. CDR3 in DNA: TGTGCCAGCAGTGAAGGGGCCCGCTACGAGCAGTACTTC.

This clone was detected a few times. CDR3 coding DNA: TGCAGCGCTCAGGGGACGGCTACTAACTATGGCTACACCTTC. Amino acid sequence: CSAQGTATNYGYTF. The rearrangement uses TRBV29-1 and TRBJ1-2, with D maybe TRBD1 (6 bases). Germline loops: CDR1 SQVTM, CDR2 ANQGSEA. Trimming shortened V by 7 bases and J by 0 bases, and 15 bases separated the two germline ends. This CDR3 is built from 14 residues.

The rearrangement links TRBV18 to TRBJ2-3; 7 nucleotides align to TRBD1. CDR3 size: 13 residues. Trimming took 7 bases from V and 1 from J; bases not matched to a gene: 2. Per the germline V gene, CDR1 is KGHSH and CDR2 is LQKENI. CDR3 nucleotides: TGTGCCAGCTTAGGACAGGGCACAGATACGCAGTATTTT. Translation: CASLGQGTDTQYF. The full variable domain, completed using reference TRBV18 and TRBJ2-3, is NAGVMQNPRHLVRRRGQEARLRCSPMKGHSHVYWYRQLPEEGLKFMVYLQKENIIDESGMPKERFSAEFPKEGPSILRIQQVVRGDSAAYFCASLGQGTDTQYFGPGTRLTVL.